This T cell receptor (beta chain) stems from a study of response to subunit inactivated influenza vaccine. Germline lookup yields CDR1 LNHDA and CDR2 SQIVND (reference sequence). The germline V and J ends were trimmed by 0 bases and 0 bases, with 8 bases remaining between them. This CDR3 spans 15 amino acids. Each CDR3 protein is one row after TCRdb ran MiXCR on the RT-PCR reads. The table lists around 200,000 distinct CDR3 sequences, roughly 12% of them singletons. These data are also associated with another study on T cells expressing NK-cell markers. From that second work: Beta-chain TCR cDNA was generated via 5'RACE template switching with UMIs. Within the sequenced cohort of eight donors, seven exhibited HCMV seropositivity and one was seronegative. Dominant NKG2C+ clonotypes were found to form about 1.0-7.5% of CD8+ T cells in more than five donors. Similarly, these clonotypes led the CD3+CD56-NKG2C+ fraction as well in several donors.

The receptor was isolated from a middle-aged man who received an inactivated influenza vaccine. This chain links TRBV19 with TRBJ1-2; unclear D gene. The sample consisted of CD8+ T cells sorted from PBMCs, taken 11 to 12 days after vaccination. The CDR3 DNA reads TGTGCCAGTAGTATAGATGTGGAACCTAACTATGGCTACACCTTC. Translating gives CASSIDVEPNYGYTF.